This T cell receptor (beta chain) was obtained from a study of CD8 T cells in ankylosing spondylitis. Quantitative 5'-RACE with molecular barcodes was used to make the TCR beta libraries. Using its own MiXCR run on the 5' RACE reads, TCRdb lists one record per CDR3 protein. The sample includes hundreds of thousands of distinct CDR3 sequences, roughly 22% of them seen just once. The study's findings and limits: From matched ankylosing spondylitis synovial fluid, disease-linked clones were reportedly recovered at significantly enriched levels. Disease-linked clones, CD8+, were relatively rare in peripheral blood. It appeared that ankylosing spondylitis blood was characterized by a TCR beta motif of under ten highly homologous variants.

This clonotype was picked up a small number of times. Its antigen is not identified. The CDR3 is 12 amino acids. Per the germline V gene, CDR1 is MGHRA and CDR2 is YSYEKL. Germline trimming cut 6 bases from V and 10 bases from J; bases unmatched to any gene: 4. Material for sequencing was blood, either unsorted or a sorted T cell fraction (not recorded which). The rearrangement uses TRBV4-1 and TRBJ2-1, with 9 bases matching TRBD2. The origin of this receptor is a male donor with ankylosing spondylitis or in good health (not recorded which). The CDR3 nucleotides read TGCGCCAGCAGAGCTAGCGGGGCGGAGCAGTTCTTC. Protein sequence: CASRASGAEQFF.